This entry lists 19 T cell receptor beta chains sequenced from one sample in a study of blood T cell repertoires in COVID-19. Profiling relied on immunoSEQ multiplex PCR, and the TCRdb table lists in-frame clones only, not all of them. The table has roughly 250,000 clones, roughly 80% seen once. The specimen sequenced was peripheral blood. These receptors were obtained from an elderly woman with acute or convalescent COVID-19.

This chain connects TRBV24-1 to TRBJ1-5; D is undetermined. From germline, CDR1 is KGHDR and CDR2 SFDVKD. V dropped 3 bases and J dropped 12 bases, with 11 bases sitting between them. The CDR3 loop spans 12 amino acids. CDR3: CATSDPYNYQHF. CDR3 coding DNA: TGTGCCACCAGTGATCCGTACAATTACCAGCATTTT.

This clone has a handful of counts. J is TRBJ2-2 and V is TRBV25-1; TRBD2 matches 9 bases. Trimming removed 0 bases from V and 4 bases from J; junction bases left unmatched: 9. CDR3 length: 18 amino acids. Looked up from germline, CDR1 is MGHDK and CDR2 is SYGVNS. CDR3 bases: TGTGCCAGCAGTGAATACGATCCAGCGGGGGGCTCCACCGGGGAGCTGTTTTTT. Its translation: CASSEYDPAGGSTGELFF.

The chain links TRBV19 to TRBJ1-1; tentatively, D is TRBD1 (6 bases). The CDR3 spans 13 residues. V was trimmed by 8 bases and J by 1 base, leaving 11 bases between them. Germline CDR1 LNHDA, CDR2 SQIVND (reference sequence). As DNA, the CDR3 is TGTGCCAGTGGGGCAGGGGAGAACACTGAAGCTTTCTTT. Its translation: CASGAGENTEAFF.

This rearrangement joins TRBV4-2 to TRBJ2-2; a possible D gene is TRBD2 (5 bases). CDR3 size: 14 residues. Trimming shortened V by 3 bases and J by 6 bases, and 11 bases separated the two germline ends. The germline gives CDR1 LGHNA, CDR2 YNFKEQ. The CDR3 nucleotides are TGTGCCAGCAGCCAGAGGACTGAATCCGGGGAGCTGTTTTTT. Protein product: CASSQRTESGELFF.

This CDR3 is CASSYAGALGGTEAFF. The CDR3 region has the DNA TGTGCCAGCAGTTACGCCGGGGCCCTCGGGGGAACTGAAGCTTTCTTT. V and J are TRBV6-5 and TRBJ1-1; weak D call: TRBD1 (5 bases). V was shortened by 2 bases and J by 5 bases, with 18 bases between the two germline ends. The germline V gene has CDR1 MNHEY and CDR2 SVGAGI. The CDR3 spans 16 residues.

For the CDR3, the DNA is TGTGCCATCAGTGGGGACAGGGTTGGGTATGGCTACACCTTC. Translating it yields CAISGDRVGYGYTF. The chain links TRBV10-3 to TRBJ1-2; the match to TRBD1 covers 9 bases. With 4 bases clipped from V and 5 bases from J, the junction kept 5 bases outside the gene matches. This CDR3 comprises 14 residues. Per the germline V gene, CDR1 is ENHRY and CDR2 is SYGVKD.

The chain joins TRBV5-3 to TRBJ1-5; TRBD1 aligns across 8 bases. TRBV5-3 is assigned to the ORF class and has an uncertain function. The trim removed 0 bases at V and 6 bases at J, leaving 5 bases unmatched. The CDR3 is 15 residues long. CDR3 loop: CARSLDRTGRQPQHF. CDR3 DNA: TGTGCCAGAAGCTTGGACCGGACAGGGCGTCAGCCCCAGCATTTT.

V and J are TRBV19 and TRBJ1-1; D gene ambiguous. The V end was cut by 8 bases, the J end by 1 base, with 14 bases between. From germline, CDR1 is LNHDA and CDR2 SQIVND (reference sequence). This CDR3 is 14 amino acids long. This CDR3 is CASQIGHSNTEAFF. CDR3 coding DNA: TGTGCCAGTCAAATTGGGCATTCGAACACTGAAGCTTTCTTT. Full variable domain (rest looked up from reference TRBV19 and TRBJ1-1): DGGITQSPKYLFRKEGQNVTLSCEQNLNHDAMYWYRQDPGQGLRLIYYSQIVNDFQKGDIAEGYSVSREKKESFPLTVTSAQKNPTAFYLCASQIGHSNTEAFFGQGTRLTVV.

The chain is built from TRBV19 and TRBJ2-3; 7 bases align to TRBD2. The trim removed 4 bases at V and 2 bases at J, leaving 6 bases unmatched. The length of the CDR3 is 15 residues. Looked up from germline, CDR1 is LNHDA and CDR2 is SQIVND (reference sequence). The CDR3 region is CASSSQAGVTDTQYF. The DNA for the CDR3 is TGTGCCAGTAGTAGTCAGGCGGGGGTCACAGATACGCAGTATTTT. Combining the CDR3 with reference TRBV19 and TRBJ2-3 gives the whole variable domain DGGITQSPKYLFRKEGQNVTLSCEQNLNHDAMYWYRQDPGQGLRLIYYSQIVNDFQKGDIAEGYSVSREKKESFPLTVTSAQKNPTAFYLCASSSQAGVTDTQYFGPGTRLTVL.

This chain uses TRBV3-1 (or the pseudogene TRBV3-2) with TRBJ2-4; D perhaps matches TRBD2 (6 bases). Germline V gene sequence: CDR1 LGHDT, CDR2 YNNKEL (reference sequence). The CDR3 is 15 residues long. The V and J ends lost 2 bases and 0 bases respectively, with 8 bases between them. CDR3 loop: CASSQRRAAKNIQYF. CDR3 nucleotide sequence: TGTGCCAGCAGCCAAAGGAGGGCAGCCAAAAACATTCAGTACTTC.

This rearrangement joins TRBV7-2 to TRBJ2-5; 8 bases align to TRBD2. Germline lookup yields CDR1 SGHTA and CDR2 FQGNSA. With 1 base clipped from V and 6 bases from J, the junction kept 10 bases outside the gene matches. The CDR3 length is 16 residues. The chain's CDR3 is CASSLVFPGGQKTQYF. The CDR3 DNA reads TGTGCCAGCAGCTTAGTCTTCCCGGGAGGGCAAAAGACCCAGTACTTC.

This clone was seen just once. This chain links TRBV10-3 with TRBJ2-3; D may be TRBD2 (6 bases). Germline V CDR1 and CDR2: ENHRY, SYGVKD. CDR3 length equals 13 residues. The V gene lost 7 bases and the J gene lost 2 bases, with 10 bases spanning the gap. CDR3 sequence (DNA): TGTGCCATCACCCCGGGAGTCACAGATACGCAGTATTTT. This encodes CAITPGVTDTQYF.

The genes are TRBV4-1 and TRBJ2-2; unclear D gene. CDR3 length equals 14 residues. The germline CDR1 and CDR2 sequences are MGHRA and YSYEKL. V lost 4 bases, J lost 9 bases, and 15 bases lay in between. CDR3 loop: CASSPLVYGWELFF. For the CDR3, the DNA is TGCGCCAGCAGCCCGTTGGTGTACGGTTGGGAGCTGTTTTTT.

The genes are TRBV30 and TRBJ2-2; 10 nucleotides line up with TRBD1. V gave up 5 bases and J gave up 5 bases; unmatched junction bases: 5. In germline, CDR1 is GTSNPN, CDR2 SVGIG (reference sequence). This CDR3 comprises 14 residues. The CDR3 sequence: CAWGRQGATGELFF. In DNA, the CDR3 is TGTGCCTGGGGAAGACAGGGGGCGACCGGGGAGCTGTTTTTT.

The chain recombines TRBV5-4 with TRBJ2-5; 10 positions agree with TRBD1. J lost 5 bases, V lost 4 bases, and 8 bases had no gene match. Germline CDR1 reads SGHNT; CDR2 reads YYREEE (reference sequence). The CDR3 totals 15 residues. DNA of the CDR3: TGTGCCAGCAGCCCTAGGGACAGGGGTGGGGAGACCCAGTACTTC. Translation: CASSPRDRGGETQYF.

This chain connects TRBV5-1 to TRBJ1-6; 7 bases are shared with TRBD1. The CDR3 consists of 15 residues. The trim removed 4 bases at V and 5 bases at J, leaving 6 bases unmatched. Germline CDR1 is SGHRS and CDR2 is YFSETQ. The CDR3 sequence is CASSPTGMNNSPLHF. In DNA, the CDR3 is TGCGCCAGCAGCCCGACAGGGATGAATAATTCACCCCTCCACTTT.

V gene TRBV20-1 combines with J gene TRBJ1-1; D gene unclear. Germline CDR1 reads DFQATT; CDR2 reads SNEGSKA (reference sequence). Deletions cut 4 bases from V and 1 base from J, with 4 bases between. The CDR3 has 11 residues. This CDR3 is CSATQNTEAFF. CDR3 DNA sequence: TGCAGTGCTACCCAGAACACTGAAGCTTTCTTT.

This chain connects TRBV3-1 (or the pseudogene TRBV3-2) to TRBJ1-2; D call uncertain. This CDR3 has 14 residues. Per germline, CDR1 LGHDT and CDR2 YNNKEL (reference sequence). V was trimmed by 1 base and J by 5 bases, leaving 11 bases between them. In DNA form, the CDR3 reads TGTGCCAGCAGCCAAGTAGCCCAGAAATATGGCTACACCTTC. Protein sequence: CASSQVAQKYGYTF.

V gene TRBV2 combines with J gene TRBJ2-2, with D tentatively TRBD1 (6 bases). The ends were cut back, 7 bases at V and 5 bases at J, with 20 bases in the middle. Germline CDR1 is SNHLY and CDR2 is FYNNEI. CDR3 size: 16 residues. CDR3 sequence (DNA): TGTGCCAGCAAGTCGGGCCCCAGGGGAGATACCGGGGAGCTGTTTTTT. Residues: CASKSGPRGDTGELFF.